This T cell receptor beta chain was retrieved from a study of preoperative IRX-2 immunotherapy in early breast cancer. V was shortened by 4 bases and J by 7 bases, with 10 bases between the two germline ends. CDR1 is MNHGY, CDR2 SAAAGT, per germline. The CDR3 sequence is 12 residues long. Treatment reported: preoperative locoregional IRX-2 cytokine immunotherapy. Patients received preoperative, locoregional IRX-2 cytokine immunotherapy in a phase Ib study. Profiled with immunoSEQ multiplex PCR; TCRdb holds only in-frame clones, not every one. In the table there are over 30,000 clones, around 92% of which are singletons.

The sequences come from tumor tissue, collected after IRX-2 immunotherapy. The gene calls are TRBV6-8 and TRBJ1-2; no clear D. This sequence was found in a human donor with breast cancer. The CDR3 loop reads CASSSAGGGYTF. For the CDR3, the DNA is TGTGCCAGCAGTTCGGCGGGTGGTGGCTACACCTTC.